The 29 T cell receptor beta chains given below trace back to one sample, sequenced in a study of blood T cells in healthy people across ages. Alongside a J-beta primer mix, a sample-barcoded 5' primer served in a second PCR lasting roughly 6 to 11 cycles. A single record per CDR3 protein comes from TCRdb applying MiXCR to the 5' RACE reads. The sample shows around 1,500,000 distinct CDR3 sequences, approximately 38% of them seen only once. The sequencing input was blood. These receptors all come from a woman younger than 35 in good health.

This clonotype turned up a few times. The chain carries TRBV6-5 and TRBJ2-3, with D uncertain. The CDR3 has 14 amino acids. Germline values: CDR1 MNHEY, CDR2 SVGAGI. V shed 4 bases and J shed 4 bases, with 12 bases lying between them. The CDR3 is CASSSNLAPDTQYF. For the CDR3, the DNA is TGTGCCAGCAGTTCAAACTTAGCCCCAGATACGCAGTATTTT.

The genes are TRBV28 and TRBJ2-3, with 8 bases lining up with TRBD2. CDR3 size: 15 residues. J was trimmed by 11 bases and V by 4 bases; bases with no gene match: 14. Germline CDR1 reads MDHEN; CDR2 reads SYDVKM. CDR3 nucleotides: TGTGCCAGCAGTTCTGGCGGGACCGGGGGGGCGGTGCAGTATTTT. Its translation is CASSSGGTGGAVQYF.

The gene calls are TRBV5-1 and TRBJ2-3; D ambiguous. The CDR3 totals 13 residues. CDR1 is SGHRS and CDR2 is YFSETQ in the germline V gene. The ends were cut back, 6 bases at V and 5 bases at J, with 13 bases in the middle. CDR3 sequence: CASTPRPGDTQYF. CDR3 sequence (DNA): TGCGCCAGCACCCCCAGGCCGGGAGATACGCAGTATTTT.

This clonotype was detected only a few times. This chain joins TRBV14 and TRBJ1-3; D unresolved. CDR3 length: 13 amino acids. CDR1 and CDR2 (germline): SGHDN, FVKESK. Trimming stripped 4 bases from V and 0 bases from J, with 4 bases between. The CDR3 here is CASSRPSGNTIYF. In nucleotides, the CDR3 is TGTGCCAGCAGCCGCCCCTCTGGAAACACCATATATTTT. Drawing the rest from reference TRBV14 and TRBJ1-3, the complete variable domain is EAGVTQFPSHSVIEKGQTVTLRCDPISGHDNLYWYRRVMGKEIKFLLHFVKESKQDESGMPNNRFLAERTGGTYSTLKVQPAELEDSGVYFCASSRPSGNTIYFGEGSWLTVV.

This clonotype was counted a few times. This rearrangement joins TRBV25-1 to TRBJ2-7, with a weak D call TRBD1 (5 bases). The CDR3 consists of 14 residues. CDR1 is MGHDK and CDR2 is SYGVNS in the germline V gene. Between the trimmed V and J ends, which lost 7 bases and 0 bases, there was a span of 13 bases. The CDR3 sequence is CASTSGFGSYEQYF. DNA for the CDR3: TGTGCCAGCACCTCAGGGTTCGGCTCCTACGAGCAGTACTTC.

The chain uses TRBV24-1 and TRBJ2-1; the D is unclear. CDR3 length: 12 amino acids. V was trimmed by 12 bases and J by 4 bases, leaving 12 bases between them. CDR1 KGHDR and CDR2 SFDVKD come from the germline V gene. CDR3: CAADDGYNEQFF. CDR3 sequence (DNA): TGTGCCGCCGACGACGGTTACAATGAGCAGTTCTTC.

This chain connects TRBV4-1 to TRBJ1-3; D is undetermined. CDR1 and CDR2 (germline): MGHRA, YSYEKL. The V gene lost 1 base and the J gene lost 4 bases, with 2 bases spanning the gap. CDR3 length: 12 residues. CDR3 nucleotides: TGCGCCAGCAGCCAAGTGGGAAACACCATATATTTT. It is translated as CASSQVGNTIYF.

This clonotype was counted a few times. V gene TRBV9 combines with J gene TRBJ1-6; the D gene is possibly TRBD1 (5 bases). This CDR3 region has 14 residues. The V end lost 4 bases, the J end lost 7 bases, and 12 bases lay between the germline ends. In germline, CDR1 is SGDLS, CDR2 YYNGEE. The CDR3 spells CASSPRVGNSPLHF. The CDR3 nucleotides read TGTGCCAGCAGCCCCAGGGTTGGAAATTCACCCCTCCACTTT.

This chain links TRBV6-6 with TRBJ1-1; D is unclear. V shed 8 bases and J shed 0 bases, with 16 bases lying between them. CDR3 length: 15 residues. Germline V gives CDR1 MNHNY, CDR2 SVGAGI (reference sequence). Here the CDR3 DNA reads TGTGCCAGCTCCAAACCGCGTAGCTTGAACACTGAAGCTTTCTTT. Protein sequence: CASSKPRSLNTEAFF.

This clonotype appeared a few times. In DNA, the CDR3 is TGTGCCAGCAGAGTTACAGGGTGGGGCTACACCTTC. Its protein product is CASRVTGWGYTF. V and J are TRBV2 and TRBJ1-2; a weak D match, TRBD1 (6 bases). The V end lost 6 bases, the J end lost 8 bases, and 13 bases lay between the germline ends. Germline loops: CDR1 SNHLY, CDR2 FYNNEI. CDR3 length equals 12 residues.

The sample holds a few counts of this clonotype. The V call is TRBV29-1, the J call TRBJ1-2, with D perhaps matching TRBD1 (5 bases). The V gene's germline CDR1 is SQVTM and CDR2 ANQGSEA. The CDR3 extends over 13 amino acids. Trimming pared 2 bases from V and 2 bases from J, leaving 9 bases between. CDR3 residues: CSVEQGRNYGYTF. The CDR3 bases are TGCAGCGTTGAACAGGGTCGGAACTATGGCTACACCTTC.

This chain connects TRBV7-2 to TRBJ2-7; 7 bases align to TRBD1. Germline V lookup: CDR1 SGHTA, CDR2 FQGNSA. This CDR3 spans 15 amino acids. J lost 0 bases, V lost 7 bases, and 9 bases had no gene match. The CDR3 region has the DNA TGTGCCAGCACCTACTCAGGGGGAAGCTCCTACGAGCAGTACTTC. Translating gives CASTYSGGSSYEQYF.

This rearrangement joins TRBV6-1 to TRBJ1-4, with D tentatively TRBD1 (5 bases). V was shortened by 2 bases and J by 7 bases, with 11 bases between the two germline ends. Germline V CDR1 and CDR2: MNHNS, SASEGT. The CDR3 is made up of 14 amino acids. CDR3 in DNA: TGTGCCAGCAGTGAACAGGGCCGGGCTGAAAAACTGTTTTTT. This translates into CASSEQGRAEKLFF.

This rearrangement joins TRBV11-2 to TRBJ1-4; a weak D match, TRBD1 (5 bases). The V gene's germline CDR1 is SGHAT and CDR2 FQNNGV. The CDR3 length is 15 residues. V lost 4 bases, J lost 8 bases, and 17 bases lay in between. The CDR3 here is CASSWTTGPREKLFF. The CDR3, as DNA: TGTGCCAGCAGCTGGACAACAGGCCCCAGAGAAAAACTGTTTTTT.

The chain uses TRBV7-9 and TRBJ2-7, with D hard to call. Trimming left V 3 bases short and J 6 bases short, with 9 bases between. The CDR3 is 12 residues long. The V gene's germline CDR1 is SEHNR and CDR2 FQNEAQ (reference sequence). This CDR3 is CASSLNVVEQYF. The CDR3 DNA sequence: TGTGCCAGCAGCTTGAACGTAGTCGAGCAGTACTTC.

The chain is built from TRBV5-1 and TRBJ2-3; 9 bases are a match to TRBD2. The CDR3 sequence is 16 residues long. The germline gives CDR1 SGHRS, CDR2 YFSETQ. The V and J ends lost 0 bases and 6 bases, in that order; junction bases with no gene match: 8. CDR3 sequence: CASSLGLAAASDTQYF. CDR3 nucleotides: TGCGCCAGCAGCTTGGGACTAGCGGCGGCGTCTGATACGCAGTATTTT.

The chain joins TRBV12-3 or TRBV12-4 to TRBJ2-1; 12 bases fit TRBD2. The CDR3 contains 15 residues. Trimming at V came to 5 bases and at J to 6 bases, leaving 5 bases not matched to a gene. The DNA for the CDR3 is TGTGCCAGCAGTGTGACTAGCGGGAGTTTCAATGAGCAGTTCTTC. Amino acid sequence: CASSVTSGSFNEQFF.

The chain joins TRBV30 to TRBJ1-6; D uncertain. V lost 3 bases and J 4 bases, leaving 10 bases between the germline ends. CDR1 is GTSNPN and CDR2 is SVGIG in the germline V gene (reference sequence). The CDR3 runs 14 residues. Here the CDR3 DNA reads TGTGCCTGGAGGGTGGGTGCATATAATTCACCCCTCCACTTT. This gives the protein CAWRVGAYNSPLHF. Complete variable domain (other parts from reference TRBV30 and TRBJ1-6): SQTIHQWPATLVQPVGSPLSLECTVEGTSNPNLYWYRQAAGRGLQLLFYSVGIGQISSEVPQNLSASRPQDRQFILSSKKLLLSDSGFYLCAWRVGAYNSPLHFGNGTRLTVT.

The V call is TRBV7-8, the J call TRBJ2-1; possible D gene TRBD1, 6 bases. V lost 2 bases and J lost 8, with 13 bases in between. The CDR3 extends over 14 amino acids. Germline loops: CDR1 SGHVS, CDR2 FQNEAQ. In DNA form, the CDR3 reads TGTGCCAGCAGCTTACGCAGGGGAGTCGATGAGCAGTTCTTC. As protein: CASSLRRGVDEQFF.

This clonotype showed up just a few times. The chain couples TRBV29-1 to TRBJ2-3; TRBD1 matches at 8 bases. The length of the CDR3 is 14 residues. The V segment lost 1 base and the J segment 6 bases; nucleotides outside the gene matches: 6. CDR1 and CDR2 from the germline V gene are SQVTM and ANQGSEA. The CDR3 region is CSVEVTGGKDTQYF. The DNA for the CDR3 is TGCAGCGTTGAAGTTACAGGGGGGAAGGATACGCAGTATTTT.

CDR3 residues: CASSESTAGGRQYF. The DNA of the CDR3 is TGCGCCAGCAGTGAGTCGACGGCGGGGGGCCGCCAGTACTTC. The rearrangement uses TRBV10-1 and TRBJ2-5; TRBD2 matches at 8 bases. The CDR3 spans 14 residues. Germline CDR1 WNHNN, CDR2 SYGVQD (reference sequence). Trimming at V came to 0 bases and at J to 10 bases, leaving 7 bases not matched to a gene.

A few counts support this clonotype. Written as DNA, the CDR3 is TGCAGTGCTTTACTTAGCGGGAGCTCCTACAATGAGCAGTTCTTC. Its translation: CSALLSGSSYNEQFF. The chain couples TRBV20-1 to TRBJ2-1, with 9 nucleotides matching TRBD2. From germline, CDR1 is DFQATT and CDR2 SNEGSKA (reference sequence). V lost 5 bases and J lost 0; bases outside the gene matches: 5. The CDR3 is 15 amino acids.

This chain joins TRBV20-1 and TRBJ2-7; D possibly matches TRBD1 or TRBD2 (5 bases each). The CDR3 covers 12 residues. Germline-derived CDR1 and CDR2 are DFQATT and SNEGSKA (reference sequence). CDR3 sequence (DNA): TGCAGCTACAGGACTGGGTTATACGAGCAGTACTTC. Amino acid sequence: CSYRTGLYEQYF.

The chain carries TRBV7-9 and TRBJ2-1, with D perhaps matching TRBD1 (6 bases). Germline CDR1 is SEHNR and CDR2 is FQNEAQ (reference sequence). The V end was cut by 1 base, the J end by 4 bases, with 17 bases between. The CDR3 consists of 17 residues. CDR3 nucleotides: TGTGCCAGCAGCTTAGGCTCCGACAGGCTAGTGTACAATGAGCAGTTCTTC. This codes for CASSLGSDRLVYNEQFF.

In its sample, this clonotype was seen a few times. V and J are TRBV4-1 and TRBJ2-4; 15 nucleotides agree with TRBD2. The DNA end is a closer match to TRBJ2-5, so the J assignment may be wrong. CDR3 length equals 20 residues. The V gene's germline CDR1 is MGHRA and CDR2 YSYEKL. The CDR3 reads CASSQDPLAGLAGGQKTQYF. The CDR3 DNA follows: TGCGCCAGCAGCCAAGATCCCCTCGCCGGACTAGCGGGAGGGCAAAAGACCCAGTACTTC.

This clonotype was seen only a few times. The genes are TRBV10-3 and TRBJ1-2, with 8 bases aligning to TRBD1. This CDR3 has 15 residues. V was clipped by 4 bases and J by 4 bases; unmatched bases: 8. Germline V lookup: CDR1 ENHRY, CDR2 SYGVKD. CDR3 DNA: TGTGCCATCAGTGGGACAGGGAGCACCGCCTATGGCTACACCTTC. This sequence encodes CAISGTGSTAYGYTF.

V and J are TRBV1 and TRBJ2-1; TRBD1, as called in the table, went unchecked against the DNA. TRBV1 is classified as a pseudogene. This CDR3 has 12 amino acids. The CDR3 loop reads CTSRPGDNEQFF. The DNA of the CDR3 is TGCACCAGCAGGCCGGGGGACAATGAGCAGTTCTTC.

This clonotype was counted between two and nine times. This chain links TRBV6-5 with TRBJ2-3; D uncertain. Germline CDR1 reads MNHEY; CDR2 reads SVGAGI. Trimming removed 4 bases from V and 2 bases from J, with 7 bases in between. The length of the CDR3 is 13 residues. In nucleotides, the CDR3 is TGTGCCAGCAGTTCGACCTTCACAGATACGCAGTATTTT. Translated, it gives CASSSTFTDTQYF.

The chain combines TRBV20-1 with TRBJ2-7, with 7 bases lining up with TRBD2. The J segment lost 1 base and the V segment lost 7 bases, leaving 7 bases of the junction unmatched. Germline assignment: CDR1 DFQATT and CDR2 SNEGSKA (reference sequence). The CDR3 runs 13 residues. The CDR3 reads CSGRAGLSYEQYF. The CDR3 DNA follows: TGCAGTGGGAGAGCGGGGTTATCCTACGAGCAGTACTTC.